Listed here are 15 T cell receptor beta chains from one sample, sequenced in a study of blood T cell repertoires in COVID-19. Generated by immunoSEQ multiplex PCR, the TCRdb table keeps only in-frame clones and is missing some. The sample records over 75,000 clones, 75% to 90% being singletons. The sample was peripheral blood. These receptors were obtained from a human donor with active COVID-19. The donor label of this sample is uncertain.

CDR3 loop: CASSQGTGNQELQETQYF. CDR3 nucleotides: TGCGCCAGCAGCCAGGGGACAGGGAACCAGGAGCTCCAAGAGACCCAGTACTTC. V is TRBV4-1 and J is TRBJ2-5; 9 positions agree with TRBD1. Germline V CDR1 and CDR2: MGHRA, YSYEKL. The CDR3 has 18 residues. V lost 3 bases, J lost 1 base, and 12 bases stayed unmatched.

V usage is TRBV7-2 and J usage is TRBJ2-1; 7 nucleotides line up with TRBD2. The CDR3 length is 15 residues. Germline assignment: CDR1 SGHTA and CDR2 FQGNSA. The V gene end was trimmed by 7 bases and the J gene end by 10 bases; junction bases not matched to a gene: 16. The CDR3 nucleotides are TGTGCCAGCACTGCCCTAGCGGCTACAATCGGGGAGCAGTTCTTC. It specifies CASTALAATIGEQFF.

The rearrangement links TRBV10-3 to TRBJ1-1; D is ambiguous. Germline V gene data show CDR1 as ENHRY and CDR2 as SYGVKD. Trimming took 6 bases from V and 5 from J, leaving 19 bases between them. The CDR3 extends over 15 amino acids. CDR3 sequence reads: CAIRSTINPGTEAFF. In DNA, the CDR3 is TGTGCCATCAGAAGCACGATTAACCCGGGTACTGAAGCTTTCTTT.

The CDR3 protein is CASSQGGLGGTSTDTQYF. Here the CDR3 DNA reads TGCGCCAGCAGCCAAGGCGGATTGGGGGGAACTAGCACAGATACGCAGTATTTT. The chain links TRBV4-3 to TRBJ2-3, with D possibly matching TRBD2 (6 bases). V shed 1 base and J shed 0 bases, with 17 bases lying between them. The germline V gene has CDR1 LGHNA and CDR2 YSLEER. The CDR3 runs 18 residues.

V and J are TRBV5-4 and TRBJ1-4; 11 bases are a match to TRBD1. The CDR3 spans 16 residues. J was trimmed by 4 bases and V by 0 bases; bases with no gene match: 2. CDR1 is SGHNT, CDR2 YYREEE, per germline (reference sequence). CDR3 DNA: TGTGCCAGCAGCTTGGGGACAGGGGGCATTAATGAAAAACTGTTTTTT. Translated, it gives CASSLGTGGINEKLFF.

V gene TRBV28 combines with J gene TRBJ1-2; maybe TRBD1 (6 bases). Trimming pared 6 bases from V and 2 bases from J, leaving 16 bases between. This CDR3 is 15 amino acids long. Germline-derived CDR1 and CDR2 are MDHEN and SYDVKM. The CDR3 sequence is CASRAPGGANYGYTF. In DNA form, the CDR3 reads TGTGCCAGCAGAGCCCCGGGGGGCGCGAACTATGGCTACACCTTC.

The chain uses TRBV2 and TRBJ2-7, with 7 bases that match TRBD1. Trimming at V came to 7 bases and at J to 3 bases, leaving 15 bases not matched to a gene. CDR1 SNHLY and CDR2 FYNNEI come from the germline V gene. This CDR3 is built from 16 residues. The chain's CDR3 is CASNDHLRDRDYEQYF. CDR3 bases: TGTGCCAGCAATGACCATCTCCGGGACAGAGACTACGAGCAGTACTTC. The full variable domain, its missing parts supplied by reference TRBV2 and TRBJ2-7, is EPEVTQTPSHQVTQMGQEVILRCVPISNHLYFYWYRQILGQKVEFLVSFYNNEISEKSEIFDDQFSVERPDGSNFTLKIRSTKLEDSAMYFCASNDHLRDRDYEQYFGPGTRLTVT.

The CDR3: CASSLVSERNEQFF. CDR3 sequence (DNA): TGTGCCAGCAGCTTAGTCTCAGAGAGGAATGAGCAGTTCTTC. The chain combines TRBV7-2 with TRBJ2-1, with unresolved D. The CDR3 sequence is 14 residues long. With 1 base removed from V and 7 bases from J, the gap between germline ends came to 11 bases. Germline V gene sequence: CDR1 SGHTA, CDR2 FQGNSA.

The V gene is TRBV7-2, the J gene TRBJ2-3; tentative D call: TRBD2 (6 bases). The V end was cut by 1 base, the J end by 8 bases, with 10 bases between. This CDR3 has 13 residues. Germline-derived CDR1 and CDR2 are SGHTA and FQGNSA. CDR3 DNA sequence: TGTGCCAGCAGCTTAGGGGTGGGGGGTACGCAGTATTTT. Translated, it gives CASSLGVGGTQYF.

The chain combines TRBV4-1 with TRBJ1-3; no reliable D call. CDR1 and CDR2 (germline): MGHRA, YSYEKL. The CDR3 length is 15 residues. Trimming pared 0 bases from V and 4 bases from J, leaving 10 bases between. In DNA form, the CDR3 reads TGCGCCAGCAGCCAAGACGAGGTCCCGGGAAACACCATATATTTT. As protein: CASSQDEVPGNTIYF.

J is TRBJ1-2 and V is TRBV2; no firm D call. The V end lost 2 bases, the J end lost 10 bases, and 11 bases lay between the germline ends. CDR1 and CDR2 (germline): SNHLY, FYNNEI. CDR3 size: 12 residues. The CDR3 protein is CASSEIRGTYTF. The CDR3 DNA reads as TGTGCCAGCAGTGAAATCAGAGGAACCTACACCTTC.

This chain's CDR3 is CASSIGHSPMNTEAFF. The DNA of the CDR3 is TGTGCCAGTAGTATAGGGCACAGTCCAATGAACACTGAAGCTTTCTTT. The chain joins TRBV19 to TRBJ1-1, with no clear D. The V end lost 1 base, the J end lost 0 bases, and 12 bases lay between the germline ends. The germline V gene encodes CDR1 LNHDA and CDR2 SQIVND (reference sequence). The CDR3 runs 16 residues.

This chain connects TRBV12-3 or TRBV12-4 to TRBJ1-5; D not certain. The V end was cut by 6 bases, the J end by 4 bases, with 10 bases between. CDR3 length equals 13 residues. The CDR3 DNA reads TGTGCCAGCAGAATCGGAGTAAATCAGCCCCAGCATTTT. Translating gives CASRIGVNQPQHF.

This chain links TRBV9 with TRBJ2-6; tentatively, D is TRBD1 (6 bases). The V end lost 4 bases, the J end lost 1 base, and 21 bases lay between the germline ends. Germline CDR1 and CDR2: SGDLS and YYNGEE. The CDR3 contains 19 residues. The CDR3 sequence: CASSPIPRGTQSGANVLTF. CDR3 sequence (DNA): TGTGCCAGCAGCCCCATCCCCAGGGGCACCCAATCTGGGGCCAACGTCCTGACTTTC.

CDR3 protein: CATSRERGRADTQYF. The CDR3 nucleotides read TGTGCCACCAGCAGAGAACGGGGGAGGGCAGATACGCAGTATTTT. The J gene is TRBJ2-3, the V gene TRBV15; 7 positions agree with TRBD2. The germline CDR1 and CDR2 sequences are LNHNV and YYDKDF (reference sequence). Trimming at V came to 0 bases and at J to 4 bases, leaving 4 bases not matched to a gene. The length of the CDR3 is 15 residues.